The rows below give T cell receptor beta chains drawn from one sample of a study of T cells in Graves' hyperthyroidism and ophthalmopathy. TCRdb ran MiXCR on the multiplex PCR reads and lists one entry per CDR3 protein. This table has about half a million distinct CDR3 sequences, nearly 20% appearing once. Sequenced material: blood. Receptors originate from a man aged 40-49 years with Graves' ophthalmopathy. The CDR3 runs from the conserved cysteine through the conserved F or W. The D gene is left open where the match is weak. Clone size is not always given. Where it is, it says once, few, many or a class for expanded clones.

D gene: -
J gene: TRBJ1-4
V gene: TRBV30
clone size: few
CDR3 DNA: TGTGCCTGGAGTGTGGGGGCAGGTGAAAAACTGTTTTTT
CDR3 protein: CAWSVGAGEKLFF

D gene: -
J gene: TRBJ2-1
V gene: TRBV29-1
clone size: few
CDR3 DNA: TGCAGCGTGGCCCGAGGTTTGGCAGGTGAGCAGTTCTTC
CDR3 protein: CSVARGLAGEQFF

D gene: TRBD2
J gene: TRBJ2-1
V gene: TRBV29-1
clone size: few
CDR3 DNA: TGCAGCGCCTGGGAGGGCGGGTACAATGAGCAGTTCTTC
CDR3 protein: CSAWEGGYNEQFF

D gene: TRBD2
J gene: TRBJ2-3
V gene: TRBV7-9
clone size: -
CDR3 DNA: TGTGCCAGCAGCTTAGTATCAGCGGGGGGGCCCGATACGCAGTATTTT
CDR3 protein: CASSLVSAGGPDTQYF

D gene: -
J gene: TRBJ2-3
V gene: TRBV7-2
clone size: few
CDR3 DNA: TGTGCCAGCAGCTTAGATGCTAGGGGGGCAGATACGCAGTATTTT
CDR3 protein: CASSLDARGADTQYF

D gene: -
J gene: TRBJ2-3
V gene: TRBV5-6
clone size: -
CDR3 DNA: TGTGCCAGCAGCAAAAGGGGGATATATACGCAGTATTTT
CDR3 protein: CASSKRGIYTQYF

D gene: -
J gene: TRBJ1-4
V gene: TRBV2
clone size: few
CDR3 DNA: TGTGCCAGCAGTTTTTTGGGGATAACTAATGAAAAACTGTTTTTT
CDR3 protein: CASSFLGITNEKLFF

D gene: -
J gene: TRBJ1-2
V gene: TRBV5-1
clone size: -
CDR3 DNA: TGCGCCAGCAGCTCTTGGCTGGGGGATGGCGAGTCCAACTATGGCTACACCTTC
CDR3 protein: CASSSWLGDGESNYGYTF

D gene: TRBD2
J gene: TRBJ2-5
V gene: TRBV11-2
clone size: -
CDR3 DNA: TGTGCCAGCAGCCGGACTAGCGGGATTGTAGAGACCCAGTACTTC
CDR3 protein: CASSRTSGIVETQYF

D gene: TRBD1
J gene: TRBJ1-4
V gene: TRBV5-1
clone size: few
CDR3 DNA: TGCGCCAGCAGCTTGTGGGGACAGGAAGGGGAAAAACTGTTTTTT
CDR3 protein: CASSLWGQEGEKLFF

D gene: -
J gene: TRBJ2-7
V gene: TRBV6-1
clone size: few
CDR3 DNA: TGTGCCAGCAGTGAACGGTCACACGAGCAGTACTTC
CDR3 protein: CASSERSHEQYF

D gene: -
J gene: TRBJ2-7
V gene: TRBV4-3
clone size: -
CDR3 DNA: TGCGCCAGCAGCCAAGACCTCCTAGCGCTCGGGGAGGAAGAGCAGTACTTC
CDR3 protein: CASSQDLLALGEEEQYF

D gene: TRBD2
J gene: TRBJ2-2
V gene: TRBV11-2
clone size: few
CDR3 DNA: TGTGCCAGCAGCTTATGGACTAGCCCACCCACCGGGGAGCTGTTTTTT
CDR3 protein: CASSLWTSPPTGELFF

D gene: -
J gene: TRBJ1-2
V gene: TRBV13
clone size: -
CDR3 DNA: TGTGCCAGCAGCTTAGGCCTCGGGGGGGCACGAGGCTACACCTTC
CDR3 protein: CASSLGLGGARGYTF

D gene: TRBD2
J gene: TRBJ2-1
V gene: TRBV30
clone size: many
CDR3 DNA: TGTGCCTGGAATGGTGAACTAGCGGGAGAACCGACCTACAATGAGCAGTTCTTC
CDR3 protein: CAWNGELAGEPTYNEQFF

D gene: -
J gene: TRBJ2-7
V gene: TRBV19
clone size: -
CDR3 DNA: TGTGCCAGTAGTAGGAGGGATGTGTACGAGCAGTACTTC
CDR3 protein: CASSRRDVYEQYF

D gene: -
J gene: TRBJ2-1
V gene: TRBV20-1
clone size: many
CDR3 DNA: TGCAGTGCTGTTGACTACCGTAATGAGCAGTTCTTC
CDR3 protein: CSAVDYRNEQFF

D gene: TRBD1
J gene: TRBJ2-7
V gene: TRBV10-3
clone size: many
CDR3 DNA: TGTGCCATCAGTGAGTATCGCCCGGGACAGGACGCCTACGAGCAGTACTTC
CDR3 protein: CAISEYRPGQDAYEQYF

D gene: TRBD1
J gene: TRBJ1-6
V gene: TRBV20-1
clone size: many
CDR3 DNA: TGCAGTGCTAGAGATCAGGGGGATTCACCCCTCCACTTT
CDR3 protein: CSARDQGDSPLHF

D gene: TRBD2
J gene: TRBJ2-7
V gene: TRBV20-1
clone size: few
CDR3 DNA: TGCAGTGCTAGAGGGACTAGCTCCTACGAGCAGTACTTC
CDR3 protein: CSARGTSSYEQYF

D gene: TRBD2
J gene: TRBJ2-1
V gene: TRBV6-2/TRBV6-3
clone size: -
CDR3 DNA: TGTGCCAGCCAACTAGCGGGAGCCTACAATGAGCAGTTCTTC
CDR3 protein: CASQLAGAYNEQFF

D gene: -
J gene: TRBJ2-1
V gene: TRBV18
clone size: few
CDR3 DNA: TGTGCCAGCTCACCACTCCAACAGAACAATGAGCAGTTCTTC
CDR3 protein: CASSPLQQNNEQFF

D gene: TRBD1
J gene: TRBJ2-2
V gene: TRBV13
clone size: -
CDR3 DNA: TGTGCCAGCAGGCGGCGCCGGGACAGGGTCTTCACCGGGGAGCTGTTTTTT
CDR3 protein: CASRRRRDRVFTGELFF

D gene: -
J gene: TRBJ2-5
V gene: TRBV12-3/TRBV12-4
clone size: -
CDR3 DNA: TGTGCCAGCGAGGGGACCACAGAGACCCAGTACTTC
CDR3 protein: CASEGTTETQYF

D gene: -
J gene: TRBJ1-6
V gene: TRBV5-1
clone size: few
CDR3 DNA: TGCGCCAGCAGCTCCACGACGTCCGAGGATTCACCCCTCCACTTT
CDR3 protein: CASSSTTSEDSPLHF

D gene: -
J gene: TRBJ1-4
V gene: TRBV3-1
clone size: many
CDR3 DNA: TGTGCCAGCAGCCACCGGTCCTCAACTAATGAAAAACTGTTTTTT
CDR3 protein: CASSHRSSTNEKLFF

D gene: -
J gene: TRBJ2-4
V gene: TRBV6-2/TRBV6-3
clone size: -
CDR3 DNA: TGTGCCAGCAGTTCCCTCGACAGAGCCAAAAACATTCAGTACTTC
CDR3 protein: CASSSLDRAKNIQYF

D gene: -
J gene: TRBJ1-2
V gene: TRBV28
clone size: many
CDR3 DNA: TGTGCCAGCAGCTCCGGGAGCCACTATGGCTACACCTTC
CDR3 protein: CASSSGSHYGYTF

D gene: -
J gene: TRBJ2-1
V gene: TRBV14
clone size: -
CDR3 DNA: TGTGCCAGCAGCCAAGGGGAGTTAGCGCGGTACAATGAGCAGTTCTTC
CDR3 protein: CASSQGELARYNEQFF

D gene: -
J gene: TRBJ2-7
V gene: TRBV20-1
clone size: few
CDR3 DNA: TGCAGTGCTAGTGGCCCCAACGACAGAAACTACGAGCAGTACTTC
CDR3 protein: CSASGPNDRNYEQYF

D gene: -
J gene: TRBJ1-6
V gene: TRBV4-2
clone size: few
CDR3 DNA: TGTGCCAGCAGCCAAGCGGAGGGGTTGGGAAATTCACCCCTCCACTTT
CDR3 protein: CASSQAEGLGNSPLHF

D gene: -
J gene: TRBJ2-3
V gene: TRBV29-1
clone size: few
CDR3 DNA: TGCAGCTCCTGGACTTATCCGGATACGCAGTATTTT
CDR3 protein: CSSWTYPDTQYF

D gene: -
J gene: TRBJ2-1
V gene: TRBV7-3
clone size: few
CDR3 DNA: TGTGCCAGCAGCCACGAGCAGGGTGGGCAGTTCTTC
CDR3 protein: CASSHEQGGQFF

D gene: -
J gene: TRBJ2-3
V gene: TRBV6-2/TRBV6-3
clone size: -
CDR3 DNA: TGTGCCAGCAGTAACCCCCTGGATACGCAGTATTTT
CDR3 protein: CASSNPLDTQYF

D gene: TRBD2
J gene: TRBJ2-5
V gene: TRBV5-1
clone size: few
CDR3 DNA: TGCGCCAGCAGCTTGGTGGGGGGGGGCCAAGAGACCCAGTACTTC
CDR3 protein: CASSLVGGGQETQYF

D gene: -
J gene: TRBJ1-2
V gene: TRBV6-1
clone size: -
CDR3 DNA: TGTGCCAGCAGTGATTCCGGTCGCGGACCCTATGGCTACACCTTC
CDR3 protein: CASSDSGRGPYGYTF

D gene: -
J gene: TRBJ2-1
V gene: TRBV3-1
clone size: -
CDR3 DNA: TGTGCCAGCAGCCAAGAAGGCGACCGCCTACAGTTCTTC
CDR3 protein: CASSQEGDRLQFF

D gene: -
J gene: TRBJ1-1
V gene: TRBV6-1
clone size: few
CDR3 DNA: TGTGCCAGCAGACCGGTGGTGCCGGGGGATAACACTGAAGCTTTCTTT
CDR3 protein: CASRPVVPGDNTEAFF

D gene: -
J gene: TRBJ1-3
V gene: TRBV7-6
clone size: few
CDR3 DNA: TGTGCCAGCAGCGATAATGTAGTCGGAAACACCATATATTTT
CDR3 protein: CASSDNVVGNTIYF

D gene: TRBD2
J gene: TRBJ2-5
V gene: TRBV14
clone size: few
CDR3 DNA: TGTGCCAGCAGCCAAGGGCCAATACTAGCGGGAGCGTTAGAGACCCAGTACTTC
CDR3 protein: CASSQGPILAGALETQYF

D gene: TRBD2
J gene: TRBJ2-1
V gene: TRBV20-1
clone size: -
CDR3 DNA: TGCAGTGCTAGAGATCGGGAGCGGGGAGGGGAAGAGCAGTTCTTC
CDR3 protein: CSARDRERGGEEQFF

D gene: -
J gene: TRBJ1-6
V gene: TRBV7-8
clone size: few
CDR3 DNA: TGTGCCAGCAGCTTAGTAGGCGGCAAGAGCTCCTATAATTCACCCCTCCACTTT
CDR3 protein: CASSLVGGKSSYNSPLHF